This record looks at one T cell receptor beta chain sequence and its context. These data originate in a study of blood T cell repertoires in COVID-19. Assay used: immunoSEQ multiplex PCR; TCRdb lists only in-frame clones, some missing. The sample records fewer than 50,000 clones, more than 75% being singletons. Sequenced sample: peripheral blood. The clonotype originates from a man over 45 with active COVID-19.

The CDR3 DNA is TGTGCCAGCAGTCCGTTAATTCCTATCGGGGGACTAGCGGGAGGTCGGGAGCAGTTCTTC. Encoded protein: CASSPLIPIGGLAGGREQFF. V is TRBV27 and J is TRBJ2-1; 15 nucleotides align to TRBD2. The CDR3 is 20 residues long. Germline CDR1 and CDR2: MNHEY and SMNVEV (reference sequence). Trimming cost V 5 bases and J 10 bases; bases outside gene matches: 21.